Listed below are T cell receptor beta chains from one sample, sequenced in a study of T cell responses to AZD1222 COVID-19 vaccine. Repertoires were generated with immunoSEQ multiplex PCR, while TCRdb's copy carries only in-frame clones and drops some. The table lists around 45,000 clones, about 80% of them singletons. Sequencing was performed on peripheral blood, taken 28 days after the second dose of the MenACWY control vaccine. The receptors derive from an adult who received the MenACWY meningococcal vaccine as a control. CDR3s include the opening cysteine and the closing phenylalanine or tryptophan. D genes are given only for firm matches. The size field is filled for only some rows; it gives once, few, many or a size class.

TRBV4-1,NA,TRBJ2-5,TRBD2,CASSQLRAGASETQYF,TGCGCCAGCAGCCAATTACGAGCGGGAGCATCGGAGACCCAGTACTTC
TRBV7-2,NA,TRBJ1-4,NA,CASSLDRGFATNEKLFF,TGTGCCAGCAGCTTAGACAGAGGATTTGCAACTAATGAAAAACTGTTTTTT
TRBV5-8,NA,TRBJ1-5,NA,CASTWSASQPQHF,TGTGCCAGCACCTGGAGCGCGTCTCAGCCCCAGCATTTT
TRBV6-4,NA,TRBJ1-1,NA,CASSDSNPLFTEAFF,TGTGCCAGCAGTGACTCGAATCCGTTGTTCACTGAAGCTTTCTTT
TRBV6-5,NA,TRBJ1-5,TRBD1,CASSWTGGVQPQHF,TGTGCCAGCAGCTGGACAGGGGGCGTTCAGCCCCAGCATTTT
TRBV10-1,NA,TRBJ1-4,TRBD1,CASSPGQGVRGGEKLFF,TGCGCCAGCAGCCCGGGACAGGGGGTTCGTGGAGGGGAAAAACTGTTTTTT
TRBV5-8,NA,TRBJ1-5,TRBD1,CASSLGQGSNQPQHF,TGTGCCAGCAGCTTAGGACAGGGAAGCAATCAGCCCCAGCATTTT
TRBV2,NA,TRBJ1-4,TRBD1,CATRQGLDEKLFF,TGTGCCACCCGACAGGGGTTGGATGAAAAACTGTTTTTT
TRBV5-1,NA,TRBJ1-1,NA,CASSPRGGSGTEAFF,TGCGCCAGCAGCCCTAGGGGAGGGAGCGGCACTGAAGCTTTCTTT
TRBV25-1,once,TRBJ2-7,NA,CASSESGGKMEYF,TGTGCCAGCAGTGAATCGGGCGGGAAAATGGAGTACTTC
TRBV28,NA,TRBJ2-7,TRBD2,CASTPRGGSVYEQYF,TGTGCCAGCACCCCCCGGGGCGGGAGTGTTTACGAGCAGTACTTC
TRBV6-5,few,TRBJ2-6,NA,CASCRGRSGANVLTF,TGTGCCAGCTGTCGGGGGAGGTCTGGGGCCAACGTCCTGACTTTC
TRBV27,NA,TRBJ1-5,NA,CASSLESGQPQHF,TGTGCCAGCAGTCTAGAAAGTGGCCAGCCCCAGCATTTT
TRBV19,NA,TRBJ1-2,TRBD1,CASRITGGNKYGYTF,TGTGCCAGTAGGATCACAGGGGGCAATAAGTATGGCTACACCTTC
TRBV9,few,TRBJ2-7,NA,CASSPGLSYEQYF,TGTGCCAGCAGCCCGGGACTCTCCTACGAGCAGTACTTC
TRBV19,NA,TRBJ2-1,TRBD2,CASRGLAGQDNEQFF,TGTGCCAGTAGAGGACTAGCGGGTCAAGACAATGAGCAGTTCTTC
TRBV19,NA,TRBJ1-2,TRBD1,CASTLTGSGYGYTF,TGTGCCAGTACCTTGACAGGGAGTGGCTATGGCTACACCTTC
TRBV7-7,NA,TRBJ2-5,NA,CASSPMVGGGRETQYF,TGTGCCAGCAGCCCAATGGTTGGCGGTGGTAGGGAGACCCAGTACTTC
TRBV28,NA,TRBJ1-1,TRBD1,CASSLGQGRAEAFF,TGTGCCAGCAGTTTAGGACAGGGGCGGGCTGAAGCTTTCTTT
TRBV4-1,NA,TRBJ2-2,TRBD1,CASSPWQGAGELFF,TGCGCCAGCAGCCCCTGGCAGGGGGCCGGGGAGCTGTTTTTT
TRBV28,NA,TRBJ1-2,NA,CASSLRTNYGYTF,TGTGCCAGCAGTTTAAGGACTAACTATGGCTACACCTTC
TRBV14,NA,TRBJ2-3,NA,CASSLRGGALQDTQYF,TGTGCCAGCAGCCTGAGAGGGGGGGCCTTGCAAGATACGCAGTATTTT
TRBV12-5,NA,TRBJ1-1,TRBD1,CASGNRQGREAFF,TGTGCTAGTGGGAACAGACAGGGCCGTGAAGCTTTCTTT
TRBV18,NA,TRBJ2-1,TRBD2,CASSQGLANNEQFF,TGTGCCAGCTCCCAAGGACTAGCGAACAATGAGCAGTTCTTC
TRBV15,NA,TRBJ1-2,NA,CATSRGGEVAGGYTF,TGTGCCACCAGCAGAGGGGGGGAGGTTGCAGGAGGCTACACCTTC
TRBV29-1,NA,TRBJ2-3,TRBD1,CSVEVTGSLGTGLTDTQYF,TGCAGCGTTGAAGTTACGGGGTCGCTTGGGACAGGGTTGACAGATACGCAGTATTTT
TRBV5-5,NA,TRBJ2-2,TRBD1,CASSWTGLGTGELFF,TGTGCCAGCAGCTGGACAGGGTTGGGGACCGGGGAGCTGTTTTTT
TRBV2,few,TRBJ1-5,TRBD1,CASTRTGNGNQPQHF,TGTGCCAGCACCCGGACAGGGAACGGCAATCAGCCCCAGCATTTT
TRBV11-2,few,TRBJ2-4,TRBD1,CASSANLAAGGSKNIQYF,TGTGCCAGCAGCGCGAACCTGGCGGCAGGGGGTAGCAAAAACATTCAGTACTTC
TRBV7-2,NA,TRBJ1-5,NA,CASSLLSWQPQHF,TGTGCCAGCAGCTTATTGTCTTGGCAGCCCCAGCATTTT
TRBV25-1,NA,TRBJ2-7,TRBD2,CASSEGGGRSYEQYF,TGTGCCAGCAGTGAAGGGGGCGGGAGGTCCTACGAGCAGTACTTC
TRBV14,NA,TRBJ2-7,TRBD2,CASARREGFAQYF,TGTGCCAGCGCGCGGCGGGAGGGATTCGCGCAGTACTTC
TRBV19,NA,TRBJ2-3,TRBD1,CASNRGHDTDTQYF,TGTGCCAGTAATAGGGGGCACGACACAGATACGCAGTATTTT
TRBV23-1,NA,TRBJ1-5,NA,CASSGEGLNQPQHF,TGCGCCAGCAGCGGGGAGGGGCTCAATCAGCCCCAGCATTTT
TRBV3-1/TRBV3-2,few,TRBJ2-2,TRBD2,CARSARGGAGGELFF,TGTGCCCGCAGCGCCCGGGGGGGGGCGGGCGGGGAGCTGTTTTTT
TRBV28,NA,TRBJ2-7,TRBD1,CAIDRVRDEQYF,TGTGCCATCGACAGGGTTCGGGACGAGCAGTACTTC
TRBV20-1,NA,TRBJ1-2,TRBD1,CSSDRAGGYTF,TGCAGTTCCGACAGGGCTGGTGGCTACACCTTC